Below are 28 T cell receptor beta chains sequenced from a single sample in a study of regulatory T cells in long-lasting Graves disease. Time point reported: newly diagnosed GD, antithyroid drugs for less than 3 months. After RNA was extracted from PBMCs, the TCR library was made from it. To make TCR beta libraries, researchers used iRepertoire HTBI primers and Arm-PCR of CDR3 regions. From the multiplex PCR reads, TCRdb called clonotypes with MiXCR, one entry per CDR3 protein. The sample contains around 240,000 distinct CDR3 sequences, approximately 20% of which appear only once. These same data were also listed under a study on T cells in Graves' hyperthyroidism and ophthalmopathy.

The specimen was peripheral blood mononuclear cells (PBMCs), collected at new diagnosis, from a patient treated with antithyroid drugs. These receptors all come from a woman aged 30 to 39 with Graves disease.

The CDR3 loop is CASSLLAGGPAKNIQYF. The CDR3 nucleotides read TGTGCCAGCAGCTTACTAGCGGGGGGCCCAGCCAAAAACATTCAGTACTTC. The chain has TRBV5-5 and TRBJ2-4; 12 bases match TRBD2. V lost 2 bases, J lost 0 bases, and 3 bases stayed unmatched. The V gene's germline CDR1 is SGHKS and CDR2 YYEKEE (reference sequence). The CDR3 is 17 residues long.

This clonotype was seen many times. V and J are TRBV9 and TRBJ2-2, with D hard to call. The germline V and J ends were trimmed by 3 bases and 1 base, with 1 base remaining between them. CDR3 length equals 12 residues. CDR1 is SGDLS, CDR2 YYNGEE, per germline. CDR3 sequence: CASSENTGELFF. The CDR3 DNA reads as TGTGCCAGCAGCGAGAACACCGGGGAGCTGTTTTTT.

In its sample, this clonotype was seen many times. The chain employs TRBV9 and TRBJ2-3; D uncertain. V was cut by 3 bases and J by 8 bases, with 4 bases left in between. Germline V gene lookup returns CDR1 SGDLS and CDR2 YYNGEE. This CDR3 region has 10 residues. The CDR3 region has the DNA TGTGCCAGCAGCGGTACTACGCAGTATTTT. It yields the protein CASSGTTQYF.

About this clonotype: With a far larger clone one base away, a read error is the likely cause. The chain has TRBV20-1 and TRBJ2-1; 9 nucleotides align to TRBD2. CDR1 and CDR2 (germline): DFQATT, SNEGSKA (reference sequence). The CDR3 consists of 15 residues. Trimming removed 4 bases from V and 10 bases from J; junction bases left unmatched: 14. DNA for the CDR3: TGCAGTGCTACCGCCGGAGGTAGCGGGGGCTACGAGCAGTTCTTC. It translates to CSATAGGSGGYEQFF.

This clonotype was found many times. The V and J genes are TRBV2 and TRBJ1-1; no definite D call. Germline CDR1 SNHLY, CDR2 FYNNEI. V was trimmed by 0 bases and J by 1 base, leaving 9 bases between them. This CDR3 comprises 15 residues. CDR3 nucleotides: TGTGCCAGCAGTGAAGCGCCCAGAAGGAACACTGAAGCTTTCTTT. It specifies CASSEAPRRNTEAFF.

This rearrangement joins TRBV5-1 to TRBJ1-1; D remains unclear. This CDR3 spans 15 amino acids. Trimming cost V 4 bases and J 3 bases, with 16 bases left between them. In germline, CDR1 is SGHRS, CDR2 YFSETQ. The CDR3 region has the DNA TGCGCCAGCAGCGTGGGAAGAGCGGGTTACACTGAAGCTTTCTTT. Amino acid sequence: CASSVGRAGYTEAFF.

This chain uses TRBV7-2 with TRBJ2-5; 10 nucleotides match TRBD2. The CDR3 has 15 amino acids. V was clipped by 6 bases and J by 4 bases; unmatched bases: 8. Germline CDR1 is SGHTA and CDR2 is FQGNSA. CDR3 amino acids: CASSRLAGAPETQYF. The CDR3 region has the DNA TGTGCCAGCAGTCGGCTAGCGGGAGCCCCAGAGACCCAGTACTTC.

With respect to this clonotype: A far bigger clonotype differs at one base, so this is likely a read error. V gene TRBV5-5 combines with J gene TRBJ1-4; possibly TRBD1 for D (5 bases). The CDR3 is 16 amino acids. Per the germline V gene, CDR1 is SGHKS and CDR2 is YYEKEE (reference sequence). CDR3 sequence: CASADSSTGANEELFF. CDR3 bases: TGTGCCAGCGCAGACAGCTCCACGGGCGCTAATGAAGAACTGTTTTTT.

This clonotype was seen repeatedly, ten times or more. CDR3 sequence (DNA): TGTGCCAGCAGCCCCCCCCGGAGCGAGCAGTACTTC. Its translation is CASSPPRSEQYF. The genes are TRBV6-1 and TRBJ2-7; unclear D gene. Germline-derived CDR1 and CDR2 are MNHNS and SASEGT. Trimming stripped 6 bases from V and 6 bases from J, with 12 bases between. The length of the CDR3 is 12 residues.

The chain links TRBV2 to TRBJ2-2; no firm D call. Germline V gene lookup returns CDR1 SNHLY and CDR2 FYNNEI. Trimming stripped 4 bases from V and 5 bases from J, with 11 bases between. CDR3 size: 14 residues. The CDR3 bases are TGTGCCAGCAGTGCGATTTCTACAACCGGGGAGCTGTTTTTT. Translating gives CASSAISTTGELFF.

The chain recombines TRBV27 with TRBJ1-6; the D is unclear. V was pared by 7 bases and J by 9 bases, with 10 bases between. Germline V gene data show CDR1 as MNHEY and CDR2 as SMNVEV (reference sequence). The CDR3 length is 12 residues. CDR3 region: CASTRGGSPLHF. CDR3 nucleotide sequence: TGTGCCAGCACCCGGGGTGGTTCACCCCTCCACTTT.

V usage is TRBV19 and J usage is TRBJ2-5, with 9 positions matching TRBD2. The length of the CDR3 is 15 residues. The germline gives CDR1 LNHDA, CDR2 SQIVND (reference sequence). V dropped 4 bases and J dropped 4; count of bases not matched to a gene: 7. Here the CDR3 reads CASSRGGGARETQYF. Here the CDR3 DNA reads TGTGCCAGTAGTAGAGGCGGGGGGGCAAGAGAGACCCAGTACTTC.

The sample holds many counts of this clonotype. This chain uses TRBV3-1 with TRBJ1-1; D call uncertain. Germline CDR1 LGHDT, CDR2 YNNKEL (reference sequence). The CDR3 runs 14 residues. The V gene lost 3 bases and the J gene lost 8 bases, with 16 bases spanning the gap. The CDR3 sequence: CASSQDPGSLEAFF. DNA of the CDR3: TGTGCCAGCAGCCAGGACCCGGGATCGCTAGAAGCTTTCTTT.

This clonotype was seen many times. The rearrangement joins TRBV2 to TRBJ1-1; D gene uncertain. CDR3 size: 13 residues. Germline V gives CDR1 SNHLY, CDR2 FYNNEI. The V end was cut by 8 bases, the J end by 0 bases, with 10 bases between. This chain's CDR3 is CASGKELNTEAFF. CDR3 coding DNA: TGTGCCAGCGGAAAGGAGCTGAACACTGAAGCTTTCTTT.

With regard to this clonotype: This may arise from a read error, as a much more abundant clone is one base away. This chain joins TRBV28 and TRBJ2-5; the match to TRBD2 covers 8 bases. The CDR3 extends over 15 amino acids. CDR1 is MDHEN and CDR2 is SYDVKM in the germline V gene. The V segment lost 7 bases and the J segment 4 bases; nucleotides outside the gene matches: 11. CDR3 in amino acids: CASIERGCFRETQYF. The CDR3, as DNA: TGTGCCAGCATCGAGCGGGGGTGTTTTCGAGAGACCCAGTACTTC.

Note on this clonotype: A read error may explain this, as a much larger clone is one base away. The rearrangement joins TRBV5-1 to TRBJ2-7; 7 bases map to TRBD1. Germline CDR1 reads SGHRS; CDR2 reads YFSETQ. J lost 0 bases, V lost 4 bases, and 7 bases had no gene match. The CDR3 contains 15 residues. The CDR3 bases are TGCGCCAGCAGCCTAGACAGGGCCCTCTCCTACGAGCAGTACTTC. Its protein product is CASSLDRALSYEQYF.

This chain links TRBV6-1 with TRBJ2-2; possibly TRBD2 for D (7 bases). The CDR3 extends over 15 amino acids. The V end was cut by 2 bases, the J end by 3 bases, with 10 bases between. Germline V gene data show CDR1 as MNHNS and CDR2 as SASEGT. The CDR3 loop reads CASSESGGHTGELFF. The CDR3 nucleotides are TGTGCCAGCAGTGAATCCGGGGGGCACACCGGGGAGCTGTTTTTT.

The gene calls are TRBV14 and TRBJ2-1; a weak D match, TRBD1 (5 bases). Per the germline V gene, CDR1 is SGHDN and CDR2 is FVKESK. V shed 5 bases and J shed 14 bases, with 19 bases lying between them. This CDR3 has 13 amino acids. The CDR3 reads CASSEGASILEFF. The CDR3 nucleotides read TGTGCCAGCAGCGAAGGGGCGTCGATTTTAGAGTTCTTC.

V and J are TRBV20-1 and TRBJ2-5; 14 bases line up with TRBD2. This CDR3 spans 16 amino acids. V trimming: 3 bases; J trimming: 4 bases; junction bases outside the gene matches: 7. Germline V gene sequence: CDR1 DFQATT, CDR2 SNEGSKA (reference sequence). CDR3 residues: CSARPATSGGGETQYF. The CDR3 DNA reads TGCAGTGCTAGGCCGGCGACTAGCGGGGGGGGAGAGACCCAGTACTTC.

This clonotype was counted ten times or more. The chain uses TRBV7-2 and TRBJ1-5; D possibly corresponds to TRBD1 (6 bases). V dropped 4 bases and J dropped 9 bases, with 10 bases sitting between them. Germline V gene data show CDR1 as SGHTA and CDR2 as FQGNSA. The CDR3 loop spans 12 amino acids. The CDR3 sequence is CASSSRGTPQHF. The CDR3 nucleotides are TGTGCCAGCAGCTCCAGGGGAACGCCCCAGCATTTT.

This clonotype was counted many times. The rearrangement uses TRBV29-1 and TRBJ2-5; weak D call: TRBD2 (6 bases). CDR1 is SQVTM, CDR2 ANQGSEA, per germline. This CDR3 is built from 12 residues. V lost 5 bases to trimming and J lost 5 bases, with 12 bases between them. The chain's CDR3 is CSVRVGRETQYF. The DNA of the CDR3 is TGCAGCGTTCGAGTTGGGAGGGAGACCCAGTACTTC.

Concerning this clonotype itself: The likely explanation is a read error, given a far larger clone one base away. The conserved phenylalanine or tryptophan is not found at the CDR3 terminus, so this likely reflects a read error. The J gene is TRBJ1-1, the V gene TRBV11-2; D is ambiguous. The ends were cut back, 3 bases at V and 5 bases at J, with 13 bases in the middle. The CDR3 runs to 14 residues. CDR1 SGHAT and CDR2 FQNNGV come from the germline V gene. CDR3 bases: TGTGCCAGCAGCTTTAGGGAATATCGAACTGAAGCTTTCTTA. This translates into CASSFREYRTEAFL.

A few counts support this clonotype. The J gene is TRBJ1-1, the V gene TRBV9; D is possibly TRBD1 (5 bases). The germline gives CDR1 SGDLS, CDR2 YYNGEE. This CDR3 has 15 residues. V was trimmed by 6 bases and J by 5 bases, leaving 20 bases between them. This CDR3 reads CASNPGTQKGTEAFF. In DNA, the CDR3 is TGTGCCAGCAACCCCGGGACTCAAAAAGGAACTGAAGCTTTCTTT.

The table lists this clonotype with many counts. The chain carries TRBV9 and TRBJ1-4, with a possible D match to TRBD1 (5 bases). This CDR3 has 16 amino acids. Germline V CDR1 and CDR2: SGDLS, YYNGEE. Trimming pared 4 bases from V and 8 bases from J, leaving 21 bases between. The CDR3 DNA sequence: TGTGCCAGCAGCCCCGGAGGGACGGCGGTAGAGGAAAAACTGTTTTTT. Translated: CASSPGGTAVEEKLFF.

This clonotype was picked up many times. The chain recombines TRBV11-1 with TRBJ2-7; D uncertain. V was pared by 3 bases and J by 10 bases, with 13 bases between. Per the germline V gene, CDR1 is SGHAT and CDR2 is FQDESV (reference sequence). The CDR3 has 12 amino acids. CDR3 DNA sequence: TGTGCCAGCAGCTTCCTCGGGTTCGACCAGTACTTC. It specifies CASSFLGFDQYF.

This clonotype was seen many times. The J gene is TRBJ1-6, the V gene TRBV7-9; possible D gene TRBD1, 5 bases. V was pared by 5 bases and J by 8 bases, with 13 bases between. The germline V gene encodes CDR1 SEHNR and CDR2 FQNEAQ (reference sequence). The CDR3 has 14 amino acids. The CDR3 loop reads CASSRVRGDSPLHF. The CDR3, as DNA: TGTGCCAGCAGCAGGGTAAGGGGTGATTCACCCCTCCACTTT.

This clonotype showed up many times. The V and J genes are TRBV11-2 and TRBJ2-1; the D is unclear. The V end was cut by 5 bases, the J end by 1 base, with 9 bases between. Germline lookup yields CDR1 SGHAT and CDR2 FQNNGV. The CDR3 runs 14 residues. As DNA, the CDR3 is TGTGCCAGCAGCCCTCGTGAATCCTACAATGAGCAGTTCTTC. Amino acids: CASSPRESYNEQFF. The complete variable domain, with remaining parts taken from reference TRBV11-2 and TRBJ2-1, reads EAGVAQSPRYKIIEKRQSVAFWCNPISGHATLYWYQQILGQGPKLLIQFQNNGVVDDSQLPKDRFSAERLKGVDSTLKIQPAKLEDSAVYLCASSPRESYNEQFFGPGTRLTVL.

A note on this clonotype: A much larger clone differs from this one at a single base, so this may be a read error. The CDR3 spells CASSGHVTDTQYF. The CDR3 DNA is TGCGCCAGCAGCGGACATGTTACAGATACGCAGTATTTT. The chain joins TRBV5-1 to TRBJ2-3; TRBD1 is a possible D gene (5 bases). Deletions cut 4 bases from V and 3 bases from J, with 9 bases between. Per the germline V gene, CDR1 is SGHRS and CDR2 is YFSETQ. CDR3 length: 13 amino acids.